The 11 T cell receptor beta chains below all came from one sample that was sequenced in a study of blood T cell repertoires in COVID-19. TCRdb's table, derived via immunoSEQ multiplex PCR, lists solely in-frame clones and lacks some. The table shows more than 120,000 clones, with 84% occurring only once. The source material was peripheral blood. These receptors came from a human donor in a cohort sampled during active COVID-19.

This chain connects TRBV6-5 to TRBJ2-3; weak D call: TRBD2 (5 bases). This CDR3 spans 15 amino acids. Germline V gene lookup returns CDR1 MNHEY and CDR2 SVGAGI. Trimming took 8 bases from V and 0 from J, leaving 15 bases between them. CDR3 sequence reads: CASLEDGPSTDTQYF. CDR3 nucleotide sequence: TGTGCCAGCTTGGAGGACGGCCCTAGCACAGATACGCAGTATTTT.

The gene calls are TRBV2 and TRBJ1-4; D is perhaps TRBD1 (5 bases). Trimming shortened V by 8 bases and J by 1 base, and 20 bases separated the two germline ends. CDR3 length equals 17 residues. Germline values: CDR1 SNHLY, CDR2 FYNNEI. CDR3: CASSVIVNRRTNEKLFF. The DNA of the CDR3 is TGTGCCAGCTCGGTCATAGTAAACAGGCGAACTAATGAAAAACTGTTTTTT.

This clone has more than one count but fewer than ten. V usage is TRBV10-1 and J usage is TRBJ1-4, with a tentative D call TRBD1 (5 bases). Germline V CDR1 and CDR2: WNHNN, SYGVQD (reference sequence). V dropped 3 bases and J dropped 7 bases, with 12 bases sitting between them. The CDR3 loop spans 14 amino acids. Here the CDR3 reads CASSDGGVGEKLFF. The CDR3 DNA sequence: TGCGCCAGCAGTGACGGGGGGGTAGGTGAAAAACTGTTTTTT.

For this clone: At one end, the junction sequence differs from germline, possibly due to a read error. The V call is TRBV12-3 or TRBV12-4, the J call TRBJ1-1; tentatively, D is TRBD1 (5 bases). The CDR3 consists of 12 residues. CDR3 DNA sequence: TGTGCCAGCAGCTTAGGCGACAGAGTTGCTTTCTTT. Protein: CASSLGDRVAFF.

This clone was seen more than once but under ten times. Other DNA sequences in this sample translate to the same CDR3. This rearrangement joins TRBV28 to TRBJ1-5; D is possibly TRBD1 (5 bases). Germline V gene sequence: CDR1 MDHEN, CDR2 SYDVKM. The CDR3 length is 14 residues. V was trimmed by 6 bases and J by 0 bases, leaving 9 bases between them. CDR3: CASRRGYSNQPQHF. CDR3 in DNA: TGTGCCAGCAGAAGGGGATATAGCAATCAGCCCCAGCATTTT.

This chain links TRBV7-3 with TRBJ2-5, with TRBD2 as a possible D gene (5 bases). Trimming took off 5 bases at V and 4 bases at J, with 11 bases between the two ends. This CDR3 is built from 13 residues. Germline V gene data show CDR1 as SGHTA and CDR2 as FQGTGA. CDR3: CASSRGWGETQYF. CDR3 DNA: TGTGCCAGCAGCCGAGGGTGGGGAGAGACCCAGTACTTC.

The chain has TRBV5-1 and TRBJ1-4, with D perhaps TRBD1 (6 bases). Germline CDR1 SGHRS, CDR2 YFSETQ. The V end was cut by 3 bases, the J end by 4 bases, with 16 bases between. This CDR3 region has 16 residues. CDR3 coding DNA: TGCGCCAGCAGCTCCACCGGGACAAATGATAATGAAAAACTGTTTTTT. Protein product: CASSSTGTNDNEKLFF.

The V call is TRBV19, the J call TRBJ1-5, with D unresolved. There are 15 residues in the CDR3. The V and J ends lost 10 bases and 1 base respectively, with 17 bases between them. Looked up from germline, CDR1 is LNHDA and CDR2 is SQIVND (reference sequence). CDR3 in amino acids: CAIAESLSSNQPQHF. CDR3 bases: TGTGCCATCGCAGAATCGTTATCGAGCAATCAGCCCCAGCATTTT.

J is TRBJ1-6 and V is TRBV5-1; D not resolved. This CDR3 is 14 amino acids long. Trimming left V 0 bases short and J 5 bases short, with 6 bases between. CDR1 is SGHRS, CDR2 YFSETQ, per germline. In DNA, the CDR3 is TGCGCCAGCAGCTTGGTCGTCGATAATTCACCCCTCCACTTT. It is translated as CASSLVVDNSPLHF. Full variable domain (remainder filled in from reference TRBV5-1 and TRBJ1-6): KAGVTQTPRYLIKTRGQQVTLSCSPISGHRSVSWYQQTPGQGLQFLFEYFSETQRNKGNFPGRFSGRQFSNSRSEMNVSTLELGDSALYLCASSLVVDNSPLHFGNGTRLTVT.

CDR3 region: CASIYRVNEKLFF. Written as DNA, the CDR3 is TGTGCCAGCATCTACAGGGTGAATGAAAAACTGTTTTTT. The chain carries TRBV2 and TRBJ1-4; the D gene is possibly TRBD1 (6 bases). V was trimmed by 7 bases and J by 5 bases, leaving 11 bases between them. CDR1 is SNHLY and CDR2 is FYNNEI in the germline V gene. The CDR3 runs 13 residues.

The chain recombines TRBV30 with TRBJ1-5; unclear D gene. The CDR3 runs to 13 residues. V was clipped by 4 bases and J by 0 bases, with 7 bases between them. The germline CDR1 and CDR2 sequences are GTSNPN and SVGIG (reference sequence). CDR3 sequence reads: CAWNLGSNQPQHF. The CDR3 DNA is TGTGCCTGGAATCTAGGTAGCAATCAGCCCCAGCATTTT. Supplemented by reference TRBV30 and TRBJ1-5, the full variable domain reads SQTIHQWPATLVQPVGSPLSLECTVEGTSNPNLYWYRQAAGRGLQLLFYSVGIGQISSEVPQNLSASRPQDRQFILSSKKLLLSDSGFYLCAWNLGSNQPQHFGDGTRLSIL.